This T cell receptor beta chain was sequenced for a study of tumor-infiltrating lymphocytes in primary liver carcinoma. cDNA specific to TCR beta was made from 500 ng of total RNA, with a constant-region primer employed for priming. What produced the TCR beta libraries was three nested multiplex PCR rounds using slightly modified ARM-PCR. A C-beta reverse primer and TRBV1-TRBV30 forward primers served in each of the first two PCR rounds, at 10 cycles apiece. TCRdb passed the multiplex PCR reads through MiXCR, listing each CDR3 protein once. The sample lists fewer than 110,000 distinct CDR3 sequences; about 70% were seen once. In regard to this clonotype: It is likely a read error, because the conserved phenylalanine at the end of the CDR3 is missing. The DNA is left out, because the CDR3 cannot be placed on it with certainty; the CDR3 is given as TCRdb lists it.

Germline CDR1 and CDR2: SGHAT and FQDESV (reference sequence). The CDR3 length is 15 residues, termini included. Co-extraction of both nucleic acids (RNA and DNA) used about 20-33 mg of unsorted bulk tissue. This clonotype was obtained from a woman between 55 and 75 years old with primary liver carcinoma and hepatitis B virus infection. This rearrangement joins TRBV11-1 to TRBJ2-5; TRBD1 is the table's D call, not checked against the DNA. Sample: liver tumor tissue from sampling region 2. Specified subset: tumor region T2, inferior pole. This CDR3 reads CASSLSVQVRETQHL.